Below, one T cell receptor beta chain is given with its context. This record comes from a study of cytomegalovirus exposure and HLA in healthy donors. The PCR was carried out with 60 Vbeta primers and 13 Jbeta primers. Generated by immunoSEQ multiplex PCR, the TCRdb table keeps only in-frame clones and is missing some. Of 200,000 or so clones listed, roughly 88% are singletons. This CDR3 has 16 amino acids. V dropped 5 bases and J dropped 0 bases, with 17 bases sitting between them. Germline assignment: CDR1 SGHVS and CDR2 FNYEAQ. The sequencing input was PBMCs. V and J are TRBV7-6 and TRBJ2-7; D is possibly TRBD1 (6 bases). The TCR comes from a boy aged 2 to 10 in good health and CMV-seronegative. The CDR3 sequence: CASSPKDRQTSYEQYF. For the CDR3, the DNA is TGTGCCAGCAGCCCGAAGGACAGACAAACCTCCTACGAGCAGTACTTC.